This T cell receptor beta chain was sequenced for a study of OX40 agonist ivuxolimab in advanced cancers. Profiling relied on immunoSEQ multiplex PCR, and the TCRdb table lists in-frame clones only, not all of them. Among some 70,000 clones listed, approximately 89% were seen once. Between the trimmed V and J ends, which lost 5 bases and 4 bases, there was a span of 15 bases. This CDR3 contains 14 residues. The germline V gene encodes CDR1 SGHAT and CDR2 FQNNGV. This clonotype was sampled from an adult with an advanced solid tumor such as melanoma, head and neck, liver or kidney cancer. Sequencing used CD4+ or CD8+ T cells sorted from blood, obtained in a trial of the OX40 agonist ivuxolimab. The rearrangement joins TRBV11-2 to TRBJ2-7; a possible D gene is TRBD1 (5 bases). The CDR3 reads CASSAGQGRYEQYF. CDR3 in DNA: TGTGCCAGCAGCGCCGGACAAGGACGGTACGAGCAGTACTTC.